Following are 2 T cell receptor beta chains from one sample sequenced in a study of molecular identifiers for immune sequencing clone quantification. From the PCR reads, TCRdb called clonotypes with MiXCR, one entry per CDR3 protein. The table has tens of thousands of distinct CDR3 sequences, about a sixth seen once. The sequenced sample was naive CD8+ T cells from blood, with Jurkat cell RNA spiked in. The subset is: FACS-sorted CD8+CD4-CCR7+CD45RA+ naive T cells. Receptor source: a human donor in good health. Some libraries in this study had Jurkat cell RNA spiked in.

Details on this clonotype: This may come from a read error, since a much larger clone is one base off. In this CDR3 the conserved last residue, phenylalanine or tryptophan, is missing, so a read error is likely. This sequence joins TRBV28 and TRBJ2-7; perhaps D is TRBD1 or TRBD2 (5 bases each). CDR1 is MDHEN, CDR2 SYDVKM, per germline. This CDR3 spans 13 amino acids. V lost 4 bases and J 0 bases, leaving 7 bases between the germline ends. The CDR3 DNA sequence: TGTGCCAGCAGTTCCGGGACCTCCTACGAGCAGTACTCC. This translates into CASSSGTSYEQYS.

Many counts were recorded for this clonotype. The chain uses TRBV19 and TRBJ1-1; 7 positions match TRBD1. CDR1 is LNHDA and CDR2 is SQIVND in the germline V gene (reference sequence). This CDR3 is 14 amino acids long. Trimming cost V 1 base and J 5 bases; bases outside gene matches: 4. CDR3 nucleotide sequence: TGTGCCAGTAGTATAGCAGGGGGAGGTACTGAAGCTTTCTTT. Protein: CASSIAGGGTEAFF.